The 16 T cell receptor beta chains below were found in one sample sequenced in a study of cytomegalovirus exposure and HLA in healthy donors. The PCR made use of 60 Vbeta and 13 Jbeta primers. Sequencing was performed with immunoSEQ multiplex PCR; in TCRdb, only in-frame clones are kept and a portion is missing. The sample contains around 280,000 clones, 70% to 90% of which appear only once. What was sequenced was PBMCs. These receptors all stem from a woman aged 18 to 35 in good health and CMV-seronegative.

Details on this clone: The sample holds other DNA sequences that translate to the same CDR3. V and J are TRBV19 and TRBJ2-7; TRBD1 matches at 8 bases. The CDR3 runs to 14 residues. J was trimmed by 0 bases and V by 3 bases; bases with no gene match: 1. CDR1 is LNHDA, CDR2 SQIVND, per germline (reference sequence). DNA for the CDR3: TGTGCCAGTAGTATCACAGGGGGCTCCTACGAGCAGTACTTC. Translated: CASSITGGSYEQYF.

The chain joins TRBV7-9 to TRBJ1-4; D is undetermined. Germline CDR1 reads SEHNR; CDR2 reads FQNEAQ (reference sequence). The CDR3 is made up of 14 amino acids. V lost 0 bases and J lost 10, with 12 bases in between. The CDR3 DNA sequence: TGTGCCAGCAGCTTAGCCGGGGATGGTAGAAAACTGTTTTTT. Translated: CASSLAGDGRKLFF.

The chain is built from TRBV27 and TRBJ1-1, with D hard to call. The CDR3 sequence is 12 residues long. Trimming took 5 bases from V and 10 from J, leaving 14 bases between them. In germline, CDR1 is MNHEY, CDR2 SMNVEV (reference sequence). The DNA of the CDR3 is TGTGCCAGCAGTCCATGGGGAGGGAGAGCTTTCTTT. The encoded protein is CASSPWGGRAFF.

This clone showed up just once. The rearrangement links TRBV2 to TRBJ2-2; a weak D match, TRBD1 (6 bases). Germline loops: CDR1 SNHLY, CDR2 FYNNEI. CDR3 size: 18 residues. The V and J ends lost 2 bases and 5 bases respectively, with 21 bases between them. The CDR3 sequence is CASSEPGDGPLLTGELFF. The CDR3 DNA reads TGTGCCAGCAGTGAACCAGGGGACGGACCCCTCTTAACCGGGGAGCTGTTTTTT.

The V gene is TRBV7-2, the J gene TRBJ1-5; 8 bases are a match to TRBD1. Trimming at V came to 1 base and at J to 7 bases, leaving 6 bases not matched to a gene. Per the germline V gene, CDR1 is SGHTA and CDR2 is FQGNSA. This CDR3 has 15 residues. CDR3: CASSLVAGGGQPQHF. CDR3 coding DNA: TGTGCCAGCAGCTTAGTAGCAGGGGGCGGGCAGCCCCAGCATTTT.

The chain has TRBV9 and TRBJ1-2; no definite D call. CDR1 is SGDLS, CDR2 YYNGEE, per germline. This CDR3 has 13 residues. Trimming pared 2 bases from V and 6 bases from J, leaving 11 bases between. This chain's CDR3 is CASSVGDGDGYTF. Here the CDR3 DNA reads TGTGCCAGCAGCGTCGGAGACGGGGATGGCTACACCTTC.

The V call is TRBV21-1, the J call TRBJ2-7; TRBD1 reflects the table's D call only, with no check against the DNA. TRBV21-1 is designated a pseudogene. The CDR3 consists of 15 residues. CDR3 nucleotide sequence: TGTGCCAGCAGCAAAGGGACAGCACCTTCCTACGAGCAGTACTTC. Protein sequence: CASSKGTAPSYEQYF.

V is TRBV5-1 and J is TRBJ2-7, with 11 positions matching TRBD1. This CDR3 region has 17 residues. CDR1 and CDR2 (germline): SGHRS, YFSETQ. V lost 1 base and J lost 4; bases outside the gene matches: 10. CDR3 sequence reads: CASSLSPRGQGAYEQYF. CDR3 nucleotides: TGCGCCAGCAGCTTGTCCCCCCGCGGACAGGGGGCATACGAGCAGTACTTC.

The chain couples TRBV19 to TRBJ2-2, with TRBD2 identical over 7 bases. J lost 7 bases, V lost 5 bases, and 10 bases had no gene match. The CDR3 covers 15 residues. Germline loops: CDR1 LNHDA, CDR2 SQIVND (reference sequence). The CDR3 region is CASSLPSPGGGELFF. In DNA form, the CDR3 reads TGTGCCAGTAGTCTCCCCTCCCCGGGAGGCGGGGAGCTGTTTTTT.

This clone has only one observation. This chain connects TRBV4-2 to TRBJ2-5, with 12 bases lining up with TRBD2. This CDR3 is 17 amino acids long. Looked up from germline, CDR1 is LGHNA and CDR2 is YNFKEQ. The junction had 4 bases not matched to a gene; V was cut back by 2 bases and J by 0 bases. CDR3 sequence reads: CASSQTRTSGDQETQYF. Written as DNA, the CDR3 is TGTGCCAGCAGCCAAACGAGGACTAGCGGGGACCAAGAGACCCAGTACTTC.

This chain uses TRBV19 with TRBJ2-5; TRBD1 matches 9 bases. The CDR3 spans 15 residues. V trimming: 3 bases; J trimming: 1 base; junction bases outside the gene matches: 3. CDR1 is LNHDA, CDR2 SQIVND, per germline (reference sequence). CDR3: CASSIRTGVQETQYF. The CDR3, as DNA: TGTGCCAGTAGTATCAGGACAGGGGTCCAAGAGACCCAGTACTTC.

The chain combines TRBV5-6 with TRBJ2-5; 11 bases match TRBD1. With 2 bases clipped from V and 2 bases from J, the junction kept 8 bases outside the gene matches. The CDR3 runs 17 residues. CDR1 SGHDT and CDR2 YYEEEE come from the germline V gene. The CDR3 DNA sequence: TGTGCCAGCAGCTTCCCGAGGACAGGGGGCATGCAAGAGACCCAGTACTTC. Its protein is CASSFPRTGGMQETQYF.

The chain has TRBV6-1 and TRBJ2-7, with D unclear. The CDR3 extends over 14 amino acids. The germline V and J ends were trimmed by 9 bases and 0 bases, with 15 bases remaining between them. Germline V lookup: CDR1 MNHNS, CDR2 SASEGT. The CDR3 coding sequence is TGTGCCAGTCGTCAACTGGTTAGCTCCTACGAGCAGTACTTC. Translated, it gives CASRQLVSSYEQYF.

This clone showed up just a few times. The chain recombines TRBV6-1 with TRBJ1-5; D gene ambiguous. The length of the CDR3 is 15 residues. V shed 5 bases and J shed 6 bases, with 17 bases lying between them. Germline-derived CDR1 and CDR2 are MNHNS and SASEGT. The CDR3 nucleotides read TGTGCCAGCAGTCGAGGGAAGGGAATTGGTCAGCCCCAGCATTTT. Translating it yields CASSRGKGIGQPQHF.

This clone is a singleton in its sample. A junction boundary mismatches the germline segment, possibly from a read error. The chain recombines TRBV5-1 with TRBJ1-1; weak D call: TRBD1 (6 bases). The length of the CDR3 is 13 residues. Germline CDR1 SGHRS, CDR2 YFSETQ. The CDR3 loop reads CASSLTGNTKAFF. The CDR3, as DNA: TGCGCCAGCAGCTTAACAGGGAACACTAAAGCTTTCTTT.

The chain joins TRBV2 to TRBJ2-2, with a possible D match to TRBD1 (5 bases). Trimming shortened V by 5 bases and J by 4 bases, and 8 bases separated the two germline ends. There are 13 residues in the CDR3. CDR1 is SNHLY and CDR2 is FYNNEI in the germline V gene. CDR3 sequence reads: CASSLRVTGELFF. CDR3 coding DNA: TGTGCCAGCAGTCTCAGGGTCACCGGGGAGCTGTTTTTT.